The 22 T cell receptor beta chains below were found in one sample sequenced in a study of vaccination effects on CD4 cells after COVID-19 (dated by TCRdb to the early 2020s). The ViraFEST assay stimulated PBMC with viral peptide pools and then used TCR sequencing to identify antigen-specific CD4+ T cell clonotypes by expansion. After about 10 days of culture, CD4+ T cells were isolated with the EasySep CD4+ T cell isolation kit. The absence of prior SARS-CoV-2 infection in healthy vaccine recipients was confirmed by negative nucleocapsid antibodies before and after vaccination. These receptors are not linked to any known antigen. Libraries were made using the immunoSEQ multiplex PCR assay. The immuneACCESS repertoire file appears here via TCRdb, limited to in-frame rearrangements. These files lack a portion of the clones; in checked studies, under half of the deficit traces to unresolved V genes, and the cause of the others is not known. The sample profile shows roughly 41,000 clones; 60% to 80% of them were found once. Approximately 15% of the sample is held by the ten biggest clonotypes.

The sample here was CD4+ T cells from PBMCs cultured with HCoV-OC43 spike peptides, taken before COVID-19 vaccination. In light of the paper, this sample's cell subset or site label describes: HCoV-OC43 spike overlapping peptide pool stimulation. These TCRs come from a human donor who received a COVID-19 vaccine.

This chain links TRBV5-4 with TRBJ2-4, with D possibly being TRBD2 (6 bases). Per the germline V gene, CDR1 is SGHNT and CDR2 is YYREEE (reference sequence). V was clipped by 3 bases and J by 9 bases, with 16 bases between them. CDR3 length: 14 residues. This CDR3 reads CASSSREAQGIQYF. CDR3 sequence (DNA): TGTGCCAGCAGCTCCAGGGAGGCCCAAGGCATTCAGTACTTC.

V and J are TRBV5-6 and TRBJ1-4; tentatively, D is TRBD1 (5 bases). Germline V gene sequence: CDR1 SGHDT, CDR2 YYEEEE. V dropped 4 bases and J dropped 0 bases, with 13 bases sitting between them. This CDR3 has 16 amino acids. The CDR3 loop is CASSPGHPTTNEKLFF. The CDR3 nucleotides are TGTGCCAGCAGCCCTGGACACCCAACAACTAATGAAAAACTGTTTTTT.

V gene TRBV29-1 combines with J gene TRBJ1-1, with 7 bases that match TRBD1. The junction had 6 bases not matched to a gene; V was cut back by 3 bases and J by 5 bases. This CDR3 has 13 amino acids. CDR1 SQVTM and CDR2 ANQGSEA come from the germline V gene. CDR3 sequence (DNA): TGCAGCGTTGACACAGGGGCAGATACTGAAGCTTTCTTT. It yields the protein CSVDTGADTEAFF.

This chain connects TRBV5-4 to TRBJ2-5; TRBD1 might be the D (6 bases). Germline V gene sequence: CDR1 SGHNT, CDR2 YYREEE (reference sequence). V lost 1 base and J 2 bases, leaving 9 bases between the germline ends. The CDR3 consists of 14 residues. For the CDR3, the DNA is TGTGCCAGCAGCTTGAACAGGGAGCAAGAGACCCAGTACTTC. Its translation: CASSLNREQETQYF. The whole variable domain, remainder taken from reference TRBV5-4 and TRBJ2-5, is ETGVTQSPTHLIKTRGQQVTLRCSSQSGHNTVSWYQQALGQGPQFIFQYYREEENGRGNFPPRFSGLQFPNYSSELNVNALELDDSALYLCASSLNREQETQYFGPGTRLLVL.

The CDR3 is CASSPPRSRVNEQFF. CDR3 coding DNA: TGTGCCAGCAGCCCCCCGCGGAGCAGGGTCAATGAGCAGTTCTTC. This rearrangement joins TRBV5-8 to TRBJ2-1; D may be TRBD1 (5 bases). Trimming removed 4 bases at V and 6 bases at J, with 17 bases between. CDR1 and CDR2 (germline): SGHTS, YDEGEE. The CDR3 extends over 15 amino acids.

The chain carries TRBV6-2 or TRBV6-3 and TRBJ2-1; D is possibly TRBD2 (5 bases). The germline gives CDR1 MNHEY, CDR2 SVGEGT. This CDR3 region has 14 residues. Between the trimmed V and J ends, which lost 2 bases and 9 bases, there was a span of 14 bases. CDR3 in DNA: TGTGCCAGCAGTTACCTAGGACTGACGGGTGAGCAGTTCTTC. It specifies CASSYLGLTGEQFF.

The V and J genes are TRBV7-9 and TRBJ2-2; TRBD2 matches at 7 bases. Germline trimming cut 1 base from V and 2 bases from J; bases unmatched to any gene: 4. This CDR3 spans 16 amino acids. The germline V gene encodes CDR1 SEHNR and CDR2 FQNEAQ (reference sequence). The CDR3, as DNA: TGTGCCAGCAGCTTAGGTCTAGCGGTTAACACCGGGGAGCTGTTTTTT. It codes for CASSLGLAVNTGELFF.

J is TRBJ2-5 and V is TRBV7-9; TRBD2 agrees at 14 bases. This CDR3 has 18 residues. The germline gives CDR1 SEHNR, CDR2 FQNEAQ (reference sequence). Trimming cost V 6 bases and J 3 bases; bases outside gene matches: 12. CDR3 coding DNA: TGTGCCAGCAGATTTCGGACTAGCGGGAGGTTTTGGGAAGAGACCCAGTACTTC. This translates into CASRFRTSGRFWEETQYF.

A few counts support this clone. This rearrangement joins TRBV4-1 to TRBJ1-2, with 8 positions matching TRBD1. Germline assignment: CDR1 MGHRA and CDR2 YSYEKL. The CDR3 totals 15 residues. V lost 1 base, J lost 5 bases, and 6 bases stayed unmatched. CDR3 protein: CASSQGSGGQYGYTF. In DNA, the CDR3 is TGCGCCAGCAGCCAAGGATCAGGGGGCCAATATGGCTACACCTTC.

The J gene is TRBJ1-2, the V gene TRBV5-5; D is uncertain. The CDR3 extends over 15 amino acids. V dropped 0 bases and J dropped 4 bases, with 13 bases sitting between them. Per germline, CDR1 SGHKS and CDR2 YYEKEE (reference sequence). The CDR3 sequence: CASSLAVGSRYGYTF. CDR3 coding DNA: TGTGCCAGCAGCTTGGCTGTCGGGTCCCGCTATGGCTACACCTTC.

The chain employs TRBV3-1 (or the pseudogene TRBV3-2) and TRBJ1-2; D is uncertain. Germline V gives CDR1 LGHDT, CDR2 YNNKEL (reference sequence). The CDR3 is made up of 13 amino acids. V shed 0 bases and J shed 13 bases, with 15 bases lying between them. The CDR3 here is CASSQDSGVGGTF. CDR3 sequence (DNA): TGTGCCAGCAGCCAAGATAGCGGGGTGGGCGGCACCTTC.

The chain uses TRBV5-1 and TRBJ1-2, with unresolved D. Trimming left V 2 bases short and J 6 bases short, with 17 bases between. This CDR3 region has 15 residues. The germline gives CDR1 SGHRS, CDR2 YFSETQ. The CDR3 reads CASSFTRGATDGYTF. As DNA, the CDR3 is TGCGCCAGCAGCTTCACTCGAGGCGCAACAGATGGCTACACCTTC.

The chain is built from TRBV19 and TRBJ1-1; weak D call: TRBD1 (5 bases). The CDR3 has 14 amino acids. V was cut by 4 bases and J by 11 bases, with 20 bases left in between. Per the germline V gene, CDR1 is LNHDA and CDR2 is SQIVND (reference sequence). This CDR3 is CASSKNGPGGIAFF. The CDR3, as DNA: TGTGCCAGTAGTAAAAACGGGCCGGGGGGGATCGCTTTCTTT.

V gene TRBV6-5 combines with J gene TRBJ2-1; D is possibly TRBD1 or TRBD2 (6 bases each). The CDR3 has 15 residues. V lost 0 bases, J lost 1 base, and 7 bases lay in between. Germline CDR1 reads MNHEY; CDR2 reads SVGAGI. The CDR3 reads CASSYSGGSYNEQFF. The CDR3 DNA reads as TGTGCCAGCAGTTACTCAGGGGGGTCCTACAATGAGCAGTTCTTC.

V usage is TRBV7-9 and J usage is TRBJ2-3; perhaps TRBD2 as D (6 bases). Germline V CDR1 and CDR2: SEHNR, FQNEAQ (reference sequence). With 3 bases removed from V and 6 bases from J, the gap between germline ends came to 10 bases. The CDR3 has 13 amino acids. In DNA form, the CDR3 reads TGTGCCAGCAGCTTCCGACTAGAGGATACGCAGTATTTT. Translated: CASSFRLEDTQYF.

This clone was seen a few times. The chain links TRBV5-1 to TRBJ2-3; possibly TRBD1 for D (6 bases). Germline V gene data show CDR1 as SGHRS and CDR2 as YFSETQ. Between the trimmed V and J ends, which lost 4 bases and 2 bases, there was a span of 17 bases. The CDR3 covers 16 residues. CDR3 loop: CASSGGGSPITDTQYF. CDR3 DNA sequence: TGCGCCAGCAGCGGGGGCGGGTCCCCTATCACAGATACGCAGTATTTT.

The gene calls are TRBV7-9 and TRBJ2-5; TRBD2 matches 16 bases. The CDR3 runs 16 residues. Germline V gene lookup returns CDR1 SEHNR and CDR2 FQNEAQ (reference sequence). Trimming removed 4 bases from V and 2 bases from J; junction bases left unmatched: 1. Here the CDR3 reads CASSSGLAGGQETQYF. The DNA for the CDR3 is TGTGCCAGCAGCTCGGGACTAGCGGGGGGGCAAGAGACCCAGTACTTC.

The V call is TRBV25-1, the J call TRBJ2-7; TRBD1 or TRBD2 may be the D gene (6 bases each). The V end was cut by 2 bases, the J end by 5 bases, with 22 bases between. Per the germline V gene, CDR1 is MGHDK and CDR2 is SYGVNS. This CDR3 comprises 17 residues. The CDR3 DNA reads TGTGCCAGCAGTGAAGGAGGGGGAGCAGGGTCGTTGGACGAGCAGTACTTC. It translates to CASSEGGGAGSLDEQYF.

V is TRBV19 and J is TRBJ1-2; maybe TRBD1 (5 bases). The germline V gene has CDR1 LNHDA and CDR2 SQIVND (reference sequence). The length of the CDR3 is 14 residues. V was pared by 6 bases and J by 2 bases, with 13 bases between. DNA for the CDR3: TGTGCCAGTAGCATATCCAAGGGGAACTATGGCTACACCTTC. Its protein is CASSISKGNYGYTF.

V usage is TRBV5-1 and J usage is TRBJ2-7; tentatively, D is TRBD2 (6 bases). The germline CDR1 and CDR2 sequences are SGHRS and YFSETQ. V was pared by 2 bases and J by 3 bases, with 15 bases between. The CDR3 has 15 amino acids. CDR3 residues: CASSFMLSGVYEQYF. The CDR3 coding sequence is TGCGCCAGCAGCTTCATGCTATCGGGGGTCTACGAGCAGTACTTC. The variable domain in full, with the rest retrieved from reference TRBV5-1 and TRBJ2-7, is KAGVTQTPRYLIKTRGQQVTLSCSPISGHRSVSWYQQTPGQGLQFLFEYFSETQRNKGNFPGRFSGRQFSNSRSEMNVSTLELGDSALYLCASSFMLSGVYEQYFGPGTRLTVT.

This clone has only a few counts. This rearrangement joins TRBV18 to TRBJ1-6; weak D call: TRBD1 (5 bases). Trimming removed 1 base from V and 7 bases from J, with 11 bases in between. Germline-derived CDR1 and CDR2 are KGHSH and LQKENI. The CDR3 is made up of 15 amino acids. CDR3 sequence reads: CASSPQDPGNSPLHF. The CDR3 bases are TGTGCCAGCTCACCACAGGACCCAGGGAATTCACCCCTCCACTTT.

V usage is TRBV6-1 and J usage is TRBJ2-1, with TRBD1 as a possible D gene (5 bases). V lost 3 bases to trimming and J lost 10 bases, with 16 bases between them. The CDR3 consists of 14 residues. The germline CDR1 and CDR2 sequences are MNHNS and SASEGT. CDR3 loop: CASSEGSSYREQFF. Written as DNA, the CDR3 is TGTGCCAGCAGTGAGGGCAGCAGTTACAGGGAGCAGTTCTTC.